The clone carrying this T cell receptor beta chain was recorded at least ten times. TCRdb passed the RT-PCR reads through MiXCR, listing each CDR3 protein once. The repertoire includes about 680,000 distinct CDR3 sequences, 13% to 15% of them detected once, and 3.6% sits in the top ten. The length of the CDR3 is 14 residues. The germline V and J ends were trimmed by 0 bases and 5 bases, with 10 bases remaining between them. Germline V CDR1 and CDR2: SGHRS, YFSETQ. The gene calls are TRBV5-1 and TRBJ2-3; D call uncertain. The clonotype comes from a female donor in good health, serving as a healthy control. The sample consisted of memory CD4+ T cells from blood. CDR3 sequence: CASSLATSGDTQYF. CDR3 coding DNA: TGCGCCAGCAGCTTGGCCACCTCTGGAGATACGCAGTATTTT.